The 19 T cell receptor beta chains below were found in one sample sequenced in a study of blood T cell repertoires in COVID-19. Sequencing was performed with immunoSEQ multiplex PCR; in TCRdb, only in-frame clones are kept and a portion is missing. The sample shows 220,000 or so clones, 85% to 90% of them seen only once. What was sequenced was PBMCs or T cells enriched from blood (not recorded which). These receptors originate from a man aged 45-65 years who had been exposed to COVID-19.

DNA of the CDR3: TGTGCCAGCAGCCAAGTGGCAGGGTATAATGAAAAACTGTTTTTT. Translation gives CASSQVAGYNEKLFF. V is TRBV3-1 (or the pseudogene TRBV3-2) and J is TRBJ1-4; TRBD1 might be the D (5 bases). Germline V lookup: CDR1 LGHDT, CDR2 YNNKEL (reference sequence). CDR3 length equals 15 residues. Trimming cost V 1 base and J 4 bases, with 10 bases left between them.

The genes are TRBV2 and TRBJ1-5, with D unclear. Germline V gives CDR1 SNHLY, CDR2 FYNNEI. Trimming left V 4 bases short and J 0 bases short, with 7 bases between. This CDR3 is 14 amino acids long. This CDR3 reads CASSVSISNQPQHF. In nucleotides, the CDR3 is TGTGCCAGCAGTGTGAGTATTAGCAATCAGCCCCAGCATTTT.

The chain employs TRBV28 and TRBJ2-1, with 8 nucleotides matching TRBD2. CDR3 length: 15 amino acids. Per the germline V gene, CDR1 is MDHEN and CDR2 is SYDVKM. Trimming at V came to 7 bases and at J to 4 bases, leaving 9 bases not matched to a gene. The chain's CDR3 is CASTPQAGAYNEQFF. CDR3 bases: TGTGCCAGCACCCCGCAAGCGGGAGCTTACAATGAGCAGTTCTTC.

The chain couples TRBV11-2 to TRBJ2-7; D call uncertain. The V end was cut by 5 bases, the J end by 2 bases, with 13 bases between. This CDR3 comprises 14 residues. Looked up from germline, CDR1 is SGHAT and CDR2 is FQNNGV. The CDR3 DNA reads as TGTGCCAGCAGCCTGACGCGGATCCCCTACGAGCAGTACGTC. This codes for CASSLTRIPYEQYV.

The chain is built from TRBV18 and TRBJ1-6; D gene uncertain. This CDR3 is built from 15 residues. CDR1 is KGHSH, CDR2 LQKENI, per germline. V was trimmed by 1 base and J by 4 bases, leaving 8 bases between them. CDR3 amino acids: CASSPRGRYNSPLHF. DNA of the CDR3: TGTGCCAGCTCACCACGAGGCCGGTATAATTCACCCCTCCACTTT.

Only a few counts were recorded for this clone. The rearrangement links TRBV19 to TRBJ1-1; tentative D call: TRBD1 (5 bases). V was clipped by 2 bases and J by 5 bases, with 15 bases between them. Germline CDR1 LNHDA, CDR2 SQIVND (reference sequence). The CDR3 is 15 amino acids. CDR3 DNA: TGTGCCAGTAGTATAACCCGCCGGGGGGTGACTGAAGCTTTCTTT. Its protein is CASSITRRGVTEAFF.

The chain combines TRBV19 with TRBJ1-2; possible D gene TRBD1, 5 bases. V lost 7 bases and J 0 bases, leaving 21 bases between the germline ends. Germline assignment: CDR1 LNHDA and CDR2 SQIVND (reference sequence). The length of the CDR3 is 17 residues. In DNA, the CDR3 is TGTGCCAGTACCATCCCCCGGGGGGGAAGGTCTAACTATGGCTACACCTTC. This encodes CASTIPRGGRSNYGYTF.

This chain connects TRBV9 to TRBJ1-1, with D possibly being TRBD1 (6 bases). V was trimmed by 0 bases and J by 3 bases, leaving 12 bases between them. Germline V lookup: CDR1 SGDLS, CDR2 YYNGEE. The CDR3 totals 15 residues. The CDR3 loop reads CASSVAPQGHTEAFF. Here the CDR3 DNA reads TGTGCCAGCAGCGTAGCCCCACAGGGCCACACTGAAGCTTTCTTT.

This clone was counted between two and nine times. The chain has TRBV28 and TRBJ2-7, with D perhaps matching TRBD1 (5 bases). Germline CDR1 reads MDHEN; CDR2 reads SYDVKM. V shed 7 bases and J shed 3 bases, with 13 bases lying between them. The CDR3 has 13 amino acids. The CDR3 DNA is TGTGCCAGCACCCTTGACAGAAGCTACGAGCAGTACTTC. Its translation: CASTLDRSYEQYF.

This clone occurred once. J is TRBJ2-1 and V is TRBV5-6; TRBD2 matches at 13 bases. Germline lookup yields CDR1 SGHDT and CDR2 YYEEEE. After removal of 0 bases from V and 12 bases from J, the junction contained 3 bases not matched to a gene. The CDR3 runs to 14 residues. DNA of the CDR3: TGTGCCAGCAGCTTGGTGACTAGCGGGGGGCCGCAGTTCTTC. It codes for CASSLVTSGGPQFF.

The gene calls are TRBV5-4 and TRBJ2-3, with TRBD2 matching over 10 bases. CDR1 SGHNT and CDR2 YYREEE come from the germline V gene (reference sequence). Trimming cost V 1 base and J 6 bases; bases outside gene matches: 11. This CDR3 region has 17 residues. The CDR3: CASSLSPAGGPGDTQYF. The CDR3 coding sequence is TGTGCCAGCAGCTTGTCCCCAGCGGGGGGGCCTGGGGATACGCAGTATTTT.

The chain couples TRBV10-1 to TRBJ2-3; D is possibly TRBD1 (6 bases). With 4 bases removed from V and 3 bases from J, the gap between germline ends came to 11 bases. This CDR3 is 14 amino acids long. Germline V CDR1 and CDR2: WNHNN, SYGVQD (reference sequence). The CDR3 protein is CASSAWTATDTQYF. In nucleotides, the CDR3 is TGCGCCAGCAGTGCCTGGACAGCGACAGATACGCAGTATTTT.

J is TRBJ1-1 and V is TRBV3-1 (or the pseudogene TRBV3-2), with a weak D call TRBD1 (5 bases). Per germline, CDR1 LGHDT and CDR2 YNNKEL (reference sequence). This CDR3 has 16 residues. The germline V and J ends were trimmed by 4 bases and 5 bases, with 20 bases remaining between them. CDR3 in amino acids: CASSPDMLRGVTEAFF. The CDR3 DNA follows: TGTGCCAGCAGCCCTGACATGCTGCGGGGGGTTACTGAAGCTTTCTTT.

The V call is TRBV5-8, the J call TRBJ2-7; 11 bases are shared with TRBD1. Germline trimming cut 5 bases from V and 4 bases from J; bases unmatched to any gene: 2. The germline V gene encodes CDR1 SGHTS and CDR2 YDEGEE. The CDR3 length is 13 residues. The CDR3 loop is CASRGQGAYEQYF. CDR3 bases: TGTGCCAGCAGAGGACAGGGGGCTTACGAGCAGTACTTC.

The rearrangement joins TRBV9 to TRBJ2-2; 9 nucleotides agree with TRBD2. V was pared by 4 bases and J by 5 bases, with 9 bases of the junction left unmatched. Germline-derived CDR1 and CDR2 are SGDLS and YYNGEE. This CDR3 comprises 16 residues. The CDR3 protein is CASSSRTSERTGELFF. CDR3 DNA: TGTGCCAGCAGCTCTCGGACTAGCGAGAGGACCGGGGAGCTGTTTTTT.

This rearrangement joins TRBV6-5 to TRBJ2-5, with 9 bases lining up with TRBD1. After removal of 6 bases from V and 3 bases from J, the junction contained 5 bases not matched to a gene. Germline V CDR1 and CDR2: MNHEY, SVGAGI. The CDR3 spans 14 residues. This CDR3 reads CASSRGTGKETQYF. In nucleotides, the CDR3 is TGTGCCAGCAGCCGCGGGACAGGGAAAGAGACCCAGTACTTC.

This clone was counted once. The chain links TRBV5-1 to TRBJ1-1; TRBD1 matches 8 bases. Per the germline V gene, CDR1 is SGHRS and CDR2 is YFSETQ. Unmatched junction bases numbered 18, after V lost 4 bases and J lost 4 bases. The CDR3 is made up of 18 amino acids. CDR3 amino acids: CASSARPSDREGGTEAFF. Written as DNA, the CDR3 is TGCGCCAGCAGCGCGCGGCCCTCGGACAGGGAAGGGGGCACTGAAGCTTTCTTT.

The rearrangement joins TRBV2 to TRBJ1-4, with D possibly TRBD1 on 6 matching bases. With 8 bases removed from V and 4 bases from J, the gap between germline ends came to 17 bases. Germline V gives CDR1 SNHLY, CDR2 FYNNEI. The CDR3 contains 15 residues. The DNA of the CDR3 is TGTGCCAGCGGCCAGTCGGGGGGCCTTAATGAAAAACTGTTTTTT. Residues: CASGQSGGLNEKLFF.

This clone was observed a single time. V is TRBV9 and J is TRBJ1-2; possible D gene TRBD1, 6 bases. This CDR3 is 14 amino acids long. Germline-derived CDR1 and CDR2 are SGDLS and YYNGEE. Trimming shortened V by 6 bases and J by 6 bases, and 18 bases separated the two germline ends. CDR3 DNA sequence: TGTGCCAGCACCCCATCGGGCAGGGGCAATGGCTACACCTTC. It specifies CASTPSGRGNGYTF.